Below, 17 T cell receptor beta chains from the same sample are listed, as sequenced in a study of memory CD4+ T cells and cytomegalovirus serostatus. The sort gate was single viable CD3+CD4+CD8-CD45RO+ cells for memory CD4+ T cells. TCRdb keeps only in-frame clones here, not all; method: immunoSEQ multiplex PCR. There are around 60,000 clones in the sample; 77% occur only once, and roughly 1% lies in the top ten. Sequenced: memory CD4+ T cells from blood. The receptors stem from an adult in good health and CMV-seronegative.

The gene calls are TRBV28 and TRBJ2-4; maybe TRBD2 (7 bases). CDR1 is MDHEN, CDR2 SYDVKM, per germline. The V gene lost 6 bases and the J gene lost 1 base, with 13 bases spanning the gap. The CDR3 has 15 residues. CDR3: CASRQGGVAKNIQYF. The CDR3 region has the DNA TGTGCCAGCAGACAGGGAGGGGTTGCCAAAAACATTCAGTACTTC.

This rearrangement joins TRBV7-3 to TRBJ2-4, with 10 bases identical to TRBD1. The V segment lost 6 bases and the J segment 7 bases; nucleotides outside the gene matches: 6. The CDR3 extends over 14 amino acids. CDR1 SGHTA and CDR2 FQGTGA come from the germline V gene. In DNA, the CDR3 is TGTGCCAGCAGTTCCGGGACAGGGGTGAACATTCAGTACTTC. Translation: CASSSGTGVNIQYF.

For the CDR3, the DNA is TGTGCCAGCAGCTTTCGGACAGGGGGCACGAACACCGGGGAGCTGTTTTTT. Its translation: CASSFRTGGTNTGELFF. The chain recombines TRBV11-3 with TRBJ2-2, with 11 bases that match TRBD1. Trimming removed 3 bases from V and 0 bases from J; junction bases left unmatched: 3. CDR3 length: 17 residues. Germline CDR1 is SGHNT and CDR2 is YENEEA.

This clone was seen once. CDR3 amino acids: CSARAPGPEYF. In nucleotides, the CDR3 is TGCAGTGCTAGGGCCCCGGGACCCGAGTACTTC. V and J are TRBV20-1 and TRBJ2-7; D could derive from TRBD1 or TRBD2 (5 bases each). This CDR3 is built from 11 residues. CDR1 is DFQATT, CDR2 SNEGSKA, per germline (reference sequence). The V gene lost 3 bases and the J gene lost 11 bases, with 14 bases spanning the gap.

The table lists this clone with a count of one. V usage is TRBV5-6 and J usage is TRBJ2-5, with D hard to call. Germline CDR1 SGHDT, CDR2 YYEEEE. The CDR3 runs to 13 residues. Trimming pared 3 bases from V and 5 bases from J, leaving 11 bases between. CDR3 in DNA: TGTGCCAGCAGCTCGGACGGCTGGGAGACCCAGTACTTC. It codes for CASSSDGWETQYF.

The V call is TRBV30, the J call TRBJ2-3; 7 bases line up with TRBD2. The V gene end was trimmed by 0 bases and the J gene end by 6 bases; junction bases not matched to a gene: 6. The CDR3 sequence is 14 residues long. Germline V gives CDR1 GTSNPN, CDR2 SVGIG (reference sequence). The CDR3 region has the DNA TGTGCCTGGAGTGTGGTGGGAGGGCGGGATACGCAGTATTTT. Residues: CAWSVVGGRDTQYF.

The genes are TRBV28 and TRBJ2-5; TRBD2 matches 9 bases. The CDR3 loop spans 17 amino acids. Trimming took 7 bases from V and 5 from J; bases not matched to a gene: 17. The germline V gene encodes CDR1 MDHEN and CDR2 SYDVKM. CDR3 sequence reads: CASTKQAGGRALETQYF. The CDR3 DNA follows: TGTGCCAGCACTAAACAGGCTGGCGGGAGGGCTCTCGAGACCCAGTACTTC.

V usage is TRBV7-9 and J usage is TRBJ2-1; D gene unclear. V lost 5 bases, J lost 5 bases, and 4 bases lay in between. The CDR3 has 11 amino acids. CDR1 and CDR2 (germline): SEHNR, FQNEAQ (reference sequence). Here the CDR3 reads CASSRNNEQFF. Here the CDR3 DNA reads TGTGCCAGCAGCCGAAACAATGAGCAGTTCTTC. Full variable domain (missing parts from reference TRBV7-9 and TRBJ2-1): DTGVSQNPRHKITKRGQNVTFRCDPISEHNRLYWYRQTLGQGPEFLTYFQNEAQLEKSRLLSDRFSAERPKGSFSTLEIQRTEQGDSAMYLCASSRNNEQFFGPGTRLTVL.

There are a few counts of this clone. The V call is TRBV6-5, the J call TRBJ2-7; 12 nucleotides match TRBD2. V lost 5 bases and J lost 5; bases outside the gene matches: 7. The CDR3 is made up of 15 amino acids. Germline V gives CDR1 MNHEY, CDR2 SVGAGI. This CDR3 reads CASSPRLAGDHEQYF. The CDR3 coding sequence is TGTGCCAGCAGTCCCAGACTAGCGGGAGACCACGAGCAGTACTTC.

CDR3 amino acids: CASTPDRGTSEAFF. CDR3 DNA sequence: TGTGCCAGCACCCCGGACAGGGGGACGTCTGAAGCTTTCTTT. This chain links TRBV27 with TRBJ1-1; TRBD1 agrees at 10 bases. Germline loops: CDR1 MNHEY, CDR2 SMNVEV (reference sequence). The CDR3 extends over 14 amino acids. V lost 7 bases and J lost 6; bases outside the gene matches: 8.

V is TRBV5-6 and J is TRBJ2-3; 8 bases agree with TRBD2. Germline-derived CDR1 and CDR2 are SGHDT and YYEEEE. The V and J ends lost 0 bases and 1 base, in that order; junction bases with no gene match: 4. The CDR3 extends over 16 amino acids. CDR3 sequence: CASSLVSGVGTDTQYF. Here the CDR3 DNA reads TGTGCCAGCAGCTTGGTTAGCGGGGTGGGCACAGATACGCAGTATTTT.

This chain links TRBV6-5 with TRBJ2-7; D unclear. The V gene's germline CDR1 is MNHEY and CDR2 SVGAGI. CDR3 length: 15 residues. Between the trimmed V and J ends, which lost 4 bases and 4 bases, there was a span of 17 bases. The CDR3 bases are TGTGCCAGCAGTTCAAGGGTCCGCGTCGGTTACGAGCAGTACTTC. This sequence encodes CASSSRVRVGYEQYF.

CDR3 sequence: CASSLRDTEAFF. As DNA, the CDR3 is TGTGCCAGCAGCCTCCGTGACACTGAAGCTTTCTTT. This rearrangement joins TRBV6-6 to TRBJ1-1, with D unclear. The germline V gene has CDR1 MNHNY and CDR2 SVGAGI (reference sequence). The V end was cut by 6 bases, the J end by 3 bases, with 8 bases between. This CDR3 comprises 12 residues.

This clone turned up a few times. The chain links TRBV6-6 to TRBJ1-4; no definite D call. CDR3 size: 15 residues. Trimming cost V 7 bases and J 5 bases, with 17 bases left between them. From germline, CDR1 is MNHNY and CDR2 SVGAGI (reference sequence). The CDR3 loop is CASIPRTGWNEKLFF. The CDR3 DNA reads TGTGCCAGCATCCCGAGGACGGGCTGGAATGAAAAACTGTTTTTT.

CDR3 DNA sequence: TGTGCCAGCTCCCCCCGGGACAGGGGGTTTGGGGCCAACGTCCTGACTTTC. Translated: CASSPRDRGFGANVLTF. The chain combines TRBV18 with TRBJ2-6, with TRBD1 matching over 11 bases. Trimming at V came to 6 bases and at J to 3 bases, leaving 7 bases not matched to a gene. This CDR3 region has 17 residues. CDR1 KGHSH and CDR2 LQKENI come from the germline V gene.

V and J are TRBV7-3 and TRBJ1-1; TRBD1 aligns across 7 bases. Germline loops: CDR1 SGHTA, CDR2 FQGTGA. V lost 0 bases, J lost 8 bases, and 9 bases stayed unmatched. The CDR3 covers 15 residues. The CDR3 nucleotides read TGTGCCAGCAGCTTAACCCGCGACAACAGGGGAGAAGCTTTCTTT. Encoded protein: CASSLTRDNRGEAFF.

This chain joins TRBV28 and TRBJ2-7; 8 bases match TRBD2. The CDR3 loop spans 15 amino acids. J was trimmed by 2 bases and V by 3 bases; bases with no gene match: 6. Germline assignment: CDR1 MDHEN and CDR2 SYDVKM. CDR3 loop: CASSLSPSGPYEQYF. The CDR3, as DNA: TGTGCCAGCAGTTTGTCCCCTAGCGGGCCCTACGAGCAGTACTTC.